These 26 T cell receptor beta chains originate from one sample sequenced in a study of blood T cell repertoires in COVID-19 (TCRdb year 2020). Library preparation was by the immunoSEQ multiplex PCR assay. Not all clones reach the TCRdb copy of this immuneACCESS table, which keeps in-frame sequences only. Checked studies attribute under half of the gap to unresolved V genes and leave the rest unexplained. Within this sample are 160,000 or so clones, with approximately 90% of them counted one time only. The leading ten clones occupy about 6.6% of the sample. Material for sequencing was PBMCs or T cells enriched from blood (not recorded which). These receptors were taken from a woman aged 45-60 years who had recovered from COVID-19.

J is TRBJ2-1 and V is TRBV18, with D perhaps matching TRBD1 (5 bases). Germline-derived CDR1 and CDR2 are KGHSH and LQKENI. Trimming stripped 6 bases from V and 6 bases from J, with 12 bases between. CDR3 size: 13 residues. The chain's CDR3 is CASSQDTANEQFF. CDR3 DNA sequence: TGTGCCAGCTCCCAGGACACGGCCAATGAGCAGTTCTTC. Looking up the rest from reference TRBV18 and TRBJ2-1 gives the full variable domain: NAGVMQNPRHLVRRRGQEARLRCSPMKGHSHVYWYRQLPEEGLKFMVYLQKENIIDESGMPKERFSAEFPKEGPSILRIQQVVRGDSAAYFCASSQDTANEQFFGPGTRLTVL.

With respect to this clone: Other nucleotide sequences from this sample produce the same CDR3. The rearrangement links TRBV5-1 to TRBJ2-7; 10 bases are a match to TRBD1. Per the germline V gene, CDR1 is SGHRS and CDR2 is YFSETQ. V shed 0 bases and J 4 bases; nucleotides not matched to a gene: 1. This CDR3 comprises 14 residues. The CDR3, as DNA: TGCGCCAGCAGCTTGGGGACAGGGGGTTACGAGCAGTACTTC. Translating it yields CASSLGTGGYEQYF.

The V call is TRBV30, the J call TRBJ2-2, with 7 bases that match TRBD1. The CDR3 extends over 16 amino acids. The ends lost 0 bases at V and 2 bases at J; junction bases unmatched: 6. CDR1 and CDR2 (germline): GTSNPN, SVGIG (reference sequence). The CDR3 DNA follows: TGTGCCTGGAGTGTTTTGGGACAGCTTAACACCGGGGAGCTGTTTTTT. Translated: CAWSVLGQLNTGELFF.

This chain uses TRBV5-6 with TRBJ1-3; TRBD1 might be the D (5 bases). V was pared by 0 bases and J by 4 bases, with 8 bases between. Per the germline V gene, CDR1 is SGHDT and CDR2 is YYEEEE. This CDR3 is 14 amino acids long. In DNA form, the CDR3 reads TGTGCCAGCAGCTTGGTGCCAGGGGGAAACACCATATATTTT. This sequence encodes CASSLVPGGNTIYF.

The chain links TRBV5-6 to TRBJ2-7; 11 positions agree with TRBD1. The CDR3 contains 15 residues. V was pared by 4 bases and J by 3 bases, with 6 bases of the junction left unmatched. Germline CDR1 SGHDT, CDR2 YYEEEE. As DNA, the CDR3 is TGTGCCAGCAGCCCTACCGGGACAGGGGGCTACGAGCAGTACTTC. This sequence encodes CASSPTGTGGYEQYF.

The chain joins TRBV30 to TRBJ2-3, with 8 positions matching TRBD2. The germline V gene encodes CDR1 GTSNPN and CDR2 SVGIG (reference sequence). This CDR3 region has 15 residues. The junction had 8 bases not matched to a gene; V was cut back by 0 bases and J by 6 bases. The CDR3 DNA sequence: TGTGCCTGGAGTGTACCTTCGGGGGGGTACGATACGCAGTATTTT. Protein sequence: CAWSVPSGGYDTQYF.

This clone was counted between two and nine times. One junction end does not reproduce the germline sequence, and a read error may be involved. The chain couples TRBV7-8 to TRBJ1-6; D uncertain. This CDR3 has 15 residues. CDR1 is SGHVS, CDR2 FQNEAQ, per germline. The CDR3 is CASNLRLGGNSPLHF. The CDR3 DNA follows: TGTGCCAGCAACTTAAGACTCGGAGGGAATTCACCCCTCCACTTT.

The chain recombines TRBV28 with TRBJ1-5; D is uncertain. The CDR3 runs to 13 residues. The V and J ends lost 3 bases and 5 bases respectively, with 8 bases between them. Germline V gives CDR1 MDHEN, CDR2 SYDVKM. The CDR3 loop reads CASSFPGDQPQHF. The CDR3 DNA is TGTGCCAGCAGTTTTCCAGGCGATCAGCCCCAGCATTTT.

The chain links TRBV7-3 to TRBJ2-3; 10 bases align to TRBD2. Per germline, CDR1 SGHTA and CDR2 FQGTGA. The length of the CDR3 is 14 residues. The trim removed 1 base at V and 8 bases at J, leaving 3 bases unmatched. The CDR3 reads CASSLNSGGITQYF. In nucleotides, the CDR3 is TGTGCCAGCAGCTTAAATAGCGGGGGGATTACGCAGTATTTT.

The chain uses TRBV12-3 or TRBV12-4 and TRBJ1-2; the match to TRBD1 covers 8 bases. After removal of 5 bases from V and 8 bases from J, the junction contained 7 bases not matched to a gene. The CDR3 covers 13 residues. The CDR3 here is CASSIIQGGGYTF. In nucleotides, the CDR3 is TGTGCCAGCAGTATTATACAGGGGGGCGGCTACACCTTC.

The CDR3 coding sequence is TGTGCCAGCAGCCAAGTTGAGGCCTGGGACACTGAAGCTTTCTTT. Its translation is CASSQVEAWDTEAFF. The V and J genes are TRBV4-2 and TRBJ1-1; D is unresolved. There are 15 residues in the CDR3. The V gene's germline CDR1 is LGHNA and CDR2 YNFKEQ. V lost 1 base, J lost 3 bases, and 12 bases lay in between.

The rearrangement joins TRBV18 to TRBJ2-5; TRBD2 matches 9 bases. The CDR3 consists of 17 residues. Germline CDR1 and CDR2: KGHSH and LQKENI. Unmatched junction bases numbered 8, after V lost 1 base and J lost 2 bases. CDR3 residues: CASSPLFRAGGQETQYF. CDR3 nucleotides: TGTGCCAGCTCACCACTCTTCCGAGCGGGGGGTCAAGAGACCCAGTACTTC.

The CDR3 reads CASSSPGQGRSPLHF. The CDR3 DNA is TGTGCCAGCAGCTCACCGGGACAGGGAAGGTCACCCCTCCACTTT. The chain links TRBV5-6 to TRBJ1-6; 9 nucleotides align to TRBD1. The CDR3 is 15 residues long. The J segment lost 10 bases and the V segment lost 3 bases, leaving 8 bases of the junction unmatched. Germline CDR1 and CDR2: SGHDT and YYEEEE. Variable domain in full (rest from reference TRBV5-6 and TRBJ1-6): DAGVTQSPTHLIKTRGQQVTLRCSPKSGHDTVSWYQQALGQGPQFIFQYYEEEERQRGNFPDRFSGHQFPNYSSELNVNALLLGDSALYLCASSSPGQGRSPLHFGNGTRLTVT.

The rearrangement links TRBV19 to TRBJ2-5; 11 bases are a match to TRBD2. Germline values: CDR1 LNHDA, CDR2 SQIVND (reference sequence). The CDR3 spans 15 residues. With 5 bases clipped from V and 0 bases from J, the junction kept 2 bases outside the gene matches. The CDR3 loop reads CASSPSGGNQETQYF. In DNA, the CDR3 is TGTGCCAGTAGTCCTAGCGGGGGGAACCAAGAGACCCAGTACTTC.

The rearrangement uses TRBV27 and TRBJ1-2, with 8 bases matching TRBD1. Trimming cost V 4 bases and J 0 bases; bases outside gene matches: 7. The CDR3 has 16 amino acids. The germline V gene encodes CDR1 MNHEY and CDR2 SMNVEV (reference sequence). As DNA, the CDR3 is TGTGCCAGCAGTTCACCCGGGACAGGAGCTAACTATGGCTACACCTTC. Translation: CASSSPGTGANYGYTF.

The chain links TRBV5-6 to TRBJ2-7, with 12 nucleotides matching TRBD2. From germline, CDR1 is SGHDT and CDR2 YYEEEE. V lost 0 bases, J lost 1 base, and 8 bases stayed unmatched. The length of the CDR3 is 18 residues. The CDR3 reads CASSLVAGTSGRSYEQYF. DNA of the CDR3: TGTGCCAGCAGCTTGGTGGCCGGGACTAGCGGGCGATCCTACGAGCAGTACTTC.

V and J are TRBV5-1 and TRBJ2-3; 12 nucleotides match TRBD2. The CDR3 runs to 16 residues. CDR1 SGHRS and CDR2 YFSETQ come from the germline V gene. V was pared by 4 bases and J by 1 base, with 4 bases of the junction left unmatched. CDR3 amino acids: CASSPRTSGGTDTQYF. CDR3 in DNA: TGCGCCAGCAGCCCTCGGACTAGCGGGGGCACAGATACGCAGTATTTT.

As DNA, the CDR3 is TGTGCCAGCTCCCCCGAGGGAACCAAAAGGCAGCCCCAGCATTTT. Its protein product is CASSPEGTKRQPQHF. V usage is TRBV18 and J usage is TRBJ1-5; D is unclear. This CDR3 is 15 amino acids long. Trimming cost V 6 bases and J 7 bases, with 19 bases left between them. Germline values: CDR1 KGHSH, CDR2 LQKENI.

This chain links TRBV11-3 with TRBJ2-2; 8 bases map to TRBD2. Trimming cost V 5 bases and J 4 bases; bases outside gene matches: 6. The CDR3 loop spans 15 amino acids. CDR1 SGHNT and CDR2 YENEEA come from the germline V gene. The CDR3 spells CASSPSGGRTGELFF. Here the CDR3 DNA reads TGTGCCAGCAGCCCAAGCGGGGGCCGCACCGGGGAGCTGTTTTTT.

This chain links TRBV18 with TRBJ1-3; perhaps TRBD1 as D (5 bases). The germline CDR1 and CDR2 sequences are KGHSH and LQKENI. The CDR3 is made up of 14 amino acids. Trimming took off 8 bases at V and 0 bases at J, with 11 bases between the two ends. CDR3 coding DNA: TGTGCCAGCCTTACAGGTCTCTCTGGAAACACCATATATTTT. Translating gives CASLTGLSGNTIYF.

This clone was detected once. The chain carries TRBV6-2 or TRBV6-3 and TRBJ2-2; D remains unclear. Per the germline V gene, CDR1 is MNHEY and CDR2 is SVGEGT. V lost 4 bases and J lost 13, with 10 bases in between. This CDR3 is 11 amino acids long. The CDR3 is CASSFSAGLFF. For the CDR3, the DNA is TGTGCCAGCAGTTTTTCCGCCGGGCTGTTTTTT.

The V and J genes are TRBV6-6 and TRBJ1-5, with D perhaps matching TRBD1 (6 bases). The V gene's germline CDR1 is MNHNY and CDR2 SVGAGI (reference sequence). This CDR3 is built from 16 residues. Trimming shortened V by 5 bases and J by 1 base, and 15 bases separated the two germline ends. CDR3 protein: CASSLTGIRSNQPQHF. The CDR3, as DNA: TGTGCCAGCAGTCTCACAGGGATTAGAAGCAATCAGCCCCAGCATTTT.

The CDR3 reads CASSLWTSGGAYIQYF. DNA of the CDR3: TGTGCCAGCAGCCTCTGGACTAGCGGGGGGGCGTACATTCAGTACTTC. The rearrangement links TRBV7-2 to TRBJ2-4, with 15 bases that match TRBD2. Per the germline V gene, CDR1 is SGHTA and CDR2 is FQGNSA. J lost 8 bases, V lost 5 bases, and 7 bases had no gene match. The CDR3 is 16 amino acids.

The chain uses TRBV7-8 and TRBJ1-3, with unresolved D. Germline V gives CDR1 SGHVS, CDR2 FQNEAQ. This CDR3 is built from 12 residues. V was pared by 5 bases and J by 3 bases, with 5 bases between. The CDR3 loop is CASSASGNTIYF. In DNA, the CDR3 is TGTGCCAGCAGCGCGAGTGGAAACACCATATATTTT. Using reference TRBV7-8 and TRBJ1-3 for the parts outside the CDR3, the full variable domain is GAGVSQSPRYKVAKRGQDVALRCDPISGHVSLFWYQQALGQGPEFLTYFQNEAQLDKSGLPSDRFFAERPEGSVSTLKIQRTQQEDSAVYLCASSASGNTIYFGEGSWLTVV.

The chain has TRBV6-2 or TRBV6-3 and TRBJ2-7; D perhaps matches TRBD1 (5 bases). V shed 5 bases and J shed 4 bases, with 12 bases lying between them. Germline CDR1 and CDR2: MNHEY and SVGEGT. The CDR3 is made up of 13 amino acids. Written as DNA, the CDR3 is TGTGCCAGCAGTCAGACAGCGAGATACGAGCAGTACTTC. This gives the protein CASSQTARYEQYF.

The V gene is TRBV19, the J gene TRBJ2-5; maybe TRBD2 (6 bases). The ends were cut back, 5 bases at V and 5 bases at J, with 15 bases in the middle. The CDR3 is made up of 14 amino acids. Looked up from germline, CDR1 is LNHDA and CDR2 is SQIVND (reference sequence). The CDR3 sequence is CASSASRGWETQYF. Here the CDR3 DNA reads TGTGCCAGTAGTGCCTCCCGGGGGTGGGAGACCCAGTACTTC.